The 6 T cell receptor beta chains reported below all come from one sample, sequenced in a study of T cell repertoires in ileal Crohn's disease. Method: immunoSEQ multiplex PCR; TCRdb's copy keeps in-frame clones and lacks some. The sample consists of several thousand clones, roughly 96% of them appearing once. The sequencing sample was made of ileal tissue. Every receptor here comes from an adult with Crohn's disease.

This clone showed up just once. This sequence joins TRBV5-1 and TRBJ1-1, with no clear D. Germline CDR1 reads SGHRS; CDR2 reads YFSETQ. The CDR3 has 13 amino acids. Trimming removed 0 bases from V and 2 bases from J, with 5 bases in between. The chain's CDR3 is CASSLAVNTEAFF. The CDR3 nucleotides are TGCGCCAGCAGCTTGGCAGTTAACACTGAAGCTTTCTTT.

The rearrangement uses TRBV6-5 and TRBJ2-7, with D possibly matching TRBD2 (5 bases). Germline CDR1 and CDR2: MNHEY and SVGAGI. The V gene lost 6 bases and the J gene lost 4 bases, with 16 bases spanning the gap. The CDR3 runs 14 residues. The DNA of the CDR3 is TGTGCCAGCAGCTCCCGGACTGACTCGTACGAGCAGTACGTC. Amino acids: CASSSRTDSYEQYV.

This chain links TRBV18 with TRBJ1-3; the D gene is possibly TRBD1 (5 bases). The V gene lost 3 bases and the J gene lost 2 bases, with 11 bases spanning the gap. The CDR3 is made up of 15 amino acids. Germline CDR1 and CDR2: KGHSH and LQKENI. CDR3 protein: CASSPQEGPGNTIYF. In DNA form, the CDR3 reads TGTGCCAGCTCACCCCAGGAGGGACCTGGAAACACCATATATTTT.

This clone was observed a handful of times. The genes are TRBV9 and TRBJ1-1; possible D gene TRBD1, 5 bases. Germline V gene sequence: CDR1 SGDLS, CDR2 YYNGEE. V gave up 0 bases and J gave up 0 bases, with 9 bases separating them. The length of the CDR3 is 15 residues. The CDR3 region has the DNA TGTGCCAGCAGCGTAGGGCTGGGGCTGAACACTGAAGCTTTCTTT. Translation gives CASSVGLGLNTEAFF.

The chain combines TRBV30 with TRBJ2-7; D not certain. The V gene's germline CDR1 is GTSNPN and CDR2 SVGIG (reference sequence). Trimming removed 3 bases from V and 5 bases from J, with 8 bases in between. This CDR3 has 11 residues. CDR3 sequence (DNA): TGTGCCTGGAGGGGCCTCCACGAGCAGTACTTC. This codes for CAWRGLHEQYF.

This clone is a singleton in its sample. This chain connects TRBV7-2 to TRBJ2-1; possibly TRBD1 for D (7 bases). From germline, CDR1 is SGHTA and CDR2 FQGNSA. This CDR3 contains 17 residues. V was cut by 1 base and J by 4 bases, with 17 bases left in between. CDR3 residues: CASSLEAGRGKYNEQFF. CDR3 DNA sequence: TGTGCCAGCAGCTTAGAAGCGGGCAGGGGGAAATACAATGAGCAGTTCTTC.